This entry lists 3 T cell receptor beta chains sequenced from one sample in a study of blood T cell repertoires in COVID-19. Some clones are missing from TCRdb's copy, which holds only in-frame ones; the method was immunoSEQ multiplex PCR. Among some 90,000 clones listed, roughly 80% were seen once. Material for sequencing was peripheral blood. The receptors were sampled from a man in his sixties with acute or convalescent COVID-19.

The chain couples TRBV5-6 to TRBJ1-5; D possibly corresponds to TRBD1 (5 bases). The germline V and J ends were trimmed by 4 bases and 4 bases, with 12 bases remaining between them. The germline V gene has CDR1 SGHDT and CDR2 YYEEEE. The CDR3 extends over 14 amino acids. The CDR3 DNA follows: TGTGCCAGCAGCCAGGGAAGGGGTAATCAGCCCCAGCATTTT. As protein: CASSQGRGNQPQHF. Together with reference TRBV5-6 and TRBJ1-5, the CDR3 gives the full variable domain: DAGVTQSPTHLIKTRGQQVTLRCSPKSGHDTVSWYQQALGQGPQFIFQYYEEEERQRGNFPDRFSGHQFPNYSSELNVNALLLGDSALYLCASSQGRGNQPQHFGDGTRLSIL.

The sample holds one count of this clone. This chain joins TRBV7-2 and TRBJ2-5; 12 positions match TRBD2. V lost 5 bases, J lost 6 bases, and 10 bases stayed unmatched. This CDR3 contains 16 residues. Germline loops: CDR1 SGHTA, CDR2 FQGNSA. DNA for the CDR3: TGTGCCAGCAGCCCCCTAGCGGGAGGGGTGGGGAAGACCCAGTACTTC. Its translation is CASSPLAGGVGKTQYF.

The V gene is TRBV7-8, the J gene TRBJ2-3, with TRBD1 matching 9 bases. Germline CDR1 and CDR2: SGHVS and FQNEAQ. The V gene end was trimmed by 2 bases and the J gene end by 2 bases; junction bases not matched to a gene: 8. CDR3 length: 17 residues. The CDR3 coding sequence is TGTGCCAGCAGCTTACGACCGGGACAGGGTTCCACAGATACGCAGTATTTT. This gives the protein CASSLRPGQGSTDTQYF.